This record looks at one TCR beta chain sequence and its context. This sample is part of a study of blood T cell repertoires in COVID-19. The V and J ends lost 7 bases and 7 bases respectively, with 17 bases between them. The CDR3 is made up of 12 amino acids. From germline, CDR1 is GTSNPN and CDR2 SVGIG (reference sequence). Repertoires were generated with immunoSEQ multiplex PCR, while TCRdb's copy carries only in-frame clones and drops some. The data show about 300,000 clones, with roughly nine tenths seen just once and around 1.7% held by the top ten. This sequence was found in a woman aged 40 to 50 who had recovered from COVID-19. The genes are TRBV30 and TRBJ2-7; a possible D gene is TRBD1 (5 bases). Sequences were obtained from PBMCs or T cells enriched from blood (not recorded which). The CDR3 nucleotides are TGTGCCTCCCCCACAGGCCCCCATGAGCAGTACTTC. This gives the protein CASPTGPHEQYF.